This T cell receptor beta chain was identified during a study of blood T cell repertoires in COVID-19. As for the study in general: Samples representing acute and convalescent COVID-19 were sourced from the United States, Italy and Spain.

There are 18 residues in the CDR3. Germline V gene data show CDR1 as SGDLS and CDR2 as YYNGEE. V lost 4 bases, J lost 5 bases, and 17 bases stayed unmatched. Produced via immunoSEQ multiplex PCR; TCRdb's table is partial and in-frame only. Of some 150,000 clones in the sample, about 83% are singletons; the top ten hold 5% to 7%. Participants were aged roughly 18 to 89 years, lived in 24 US areas, and enrolled virtually. Shortly before study entry, within 2 weeks, exposed participants had met a COVID-19 case. This clonotype originated in a woman aged 45-59 years who had been exposed to COVID-19. The chain uses TRBV9 and TRBJ2-5; 10 bases are shared with TRBD2. Sequencing used PBMCs or T cells enriched from blood (not recorded which). CDR3 DNA: TGTGCCAGCAGCCCGCAGGGGACTAGCGAGTCTCCCCGGGAGACCCAGTACTTC. This gives the protein CASSPQGTSESPRETQYF.